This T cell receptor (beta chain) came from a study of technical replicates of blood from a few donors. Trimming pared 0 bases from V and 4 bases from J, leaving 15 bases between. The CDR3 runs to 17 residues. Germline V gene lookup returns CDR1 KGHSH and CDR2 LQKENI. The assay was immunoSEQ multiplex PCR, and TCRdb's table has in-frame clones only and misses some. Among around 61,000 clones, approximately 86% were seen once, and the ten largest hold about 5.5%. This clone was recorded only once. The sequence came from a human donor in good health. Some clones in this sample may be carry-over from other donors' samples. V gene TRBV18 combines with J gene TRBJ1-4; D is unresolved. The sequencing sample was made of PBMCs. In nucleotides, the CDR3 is TGTGCCAGCTCACCACCGCTTCAGACTCAACGTAATGAAAAACTGTTTTTT. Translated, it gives CASSPPLQTQRNEKLFF. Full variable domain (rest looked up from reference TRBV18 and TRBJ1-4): NAGVMQNPRHLVRRRGQEARLRCSPMKGHSHVYWYRQLPEEGLKFMVYLQKENIIDESGMPKERFSAEFPKEGPSILRIQQVVRGDSAAYFCASSPPLQTQRNEKLFFGSGTQLSVL.